This T cell receptor beta chain was sequenced in a study of CD8+ T cells in alopecia areata (dated by TCRdb to 2016 to 2018). Looking at the study overall: To study T cell clonal expansion in alopecia areata, the researchers applied high-throughput TCRbeta sequencing to both the C3H/HeJ mouse model and human patients. Human TCRbeta sequencing covered scalp tissue and sorted CD4+ and CD8+ peripheral blood T cells from patchy and totalis/universalis alopecia areata patients and healthy controls. Scalp clonality was compared among normal scalp (n=4), patchy alopecia areata scalp (n=8), and alopecia totalis/universalis scalp (n=8). The RNA source kit depended on sample type: the PAXgene miRNA kit for fixed scalp, the miRNeasy kit for PBMCs, and the RNeasy kit for mouse skin. Amplification of TCRbeta CDR3 regions was done by immunoSEQ multiplex PCR using 35 Vbeta forward primers and 13 Jbeta reverse primers.

Concerning this clone itself: The clone's antigen remains unknown. No base-level quality is on record; no much larger clone is a single base apart.

Relative to germline, V is 1 base shorter and J is 6 bases shorter, with 16 bases between their ends. For CDR1 and CDR2, the germline V gene lists LGHNA and YNFKEQ. Spanning cysteine to phenylalanine, the CDR3 consists of 15 amino acids. Just the 45-base CDR3 DNA is kept, in frame starting at base 1. PBMCs were isolated by density centrifugation and stained for CD3, CD4 and CD8, and CD4+ and CD8+ T cells were sorted on a FACSAria. Scalp biopsies and blood samples were obtained from unaffected controls. Library preparation employed the immunoSEQ multiplex PCR assay. RNA was extracted from all samples and reverse transcribed into cDNA as template for TCR sequencing. First-strand cDNA was synthesized with SuperScript III using a 2:1 mix of oligo-dT and random hexamers. A synthetic immune receptor repertoire was used to measure amplification bias, and any remaining bias was corrected computationally. In the authors' own workflow: Raw reads were preprocessed to remove errors, and CDR3 was defined according to IMGT conventions as the region from the conserved cysteine to phenylalanine. Clonality was computed as 1 minus the Shannon entropy, with the entropy normalized by log2 of the number of productive unique TCRs. Scalp TCRbeta sequences were cross-referenced with sorted blood CD4 and CD8 repertoires so that the CD4 or CD8 identity of scalp clones could be inferred. In its TCRdb copy, this immuneACCESS table keeps in-frame sequences only and misses some clones. Where compared with another copy, unresolved V genes explain less than half of these, and the others have no known cause. The DNA gave D and trimming, while V, J and clone size come from that table. This sample has 150,000 to 200,000 clones in its table, and around 54% of those were observed once. The ten top clones hold about 4.4% of the sample.

The full study reports these points: Unlike mouse skin, where gammadelta T cells dominate, normal human skin contains resident alphabeta T cells that get sequenced too, which complicates analysis of the scalp TCR repertoire. Compared with mice, TCR sequences shared between patients were less clear, possibly partly because of HLA diversity across the patient population. Compared with normal scalp, lesional scalp, particularly in alopecia totalis/universalis, had higher clonality and more expanded CD8+ clones, which suggests antigenic drive.

What was sequenced was CD4+ T cells sorted from blood. The sequence derives from a human donor in good health. Rearrangement joined TRBV4-2 to TRBJ2-7, with TRBD1 as a weak D call on 6 bases. The DNA sequence reads TGTGCCAGCAGCCAAGCTAGGCAGGGGCGCTTCGAGCAGTACTTC. Its amino acids are CASSQARQGRFEQYF.